The present T cell receptor (beta chain) was sequenced within a study of cytomegalovirus exposure and HLA in healthy donors. Findings of the study overall: After further analysis at a later stage, 16,951 TCR beta sequences were associated with HLA alleles at 0.05 false discovery rate.

With respect to this clone: Its target is unknown.

The V and J ends lost 6 bases and 1 base respectively, with 13 bases between them. The germline CDR1 and CDR2 sequences are SGHNT and YYREEE (reference sequence). The CDR3 covers 14 residues. Amplification used 60 Vbeta primers and 13 Jbeta primers. Profiling relied on immunoSEQ multiplex PCR, and the TCRdb table lists in-frame clones only, not all of them. Counted here are about 160,000 clones, just under 80% occurring once; the ten biggest clones make up under 1.5%. This clonotype was sampled from a man in his thirties or forties in good health and CMV-seronegative. The sample taken for sequencing was PBMCs. V usage is TRBV5-4 and J usage is TRBJ2-5; D is possibly TRBD2 (5 bases). CDR3 coding DNA: TGTGCCAGCACCCTTGGAGGTATCCAAGAGACCCAGTACTTC. Amino acid sequence: CASTLGGIQETQYF.